This T cell receptor beta chain originates from a study of cytomegalovirus exposure and HLA in healthy donors. Regarding the study as a whole: Within an earlier analysis, most TCR beta V segments proved productive either about 87% or about 30% of the time. Most TCR sequences were seen very rarely across donors, but some public TCRs occurred in many.

PCR involved 60 Vbeta and 13 Jbeta primers. The assay was immunoSEQ multiplex PCR, and TCRdb's table has in-frame clones only and misses some. The sample consists of 120,000 or so clones, roughly 15% of them appearing once. V was clipped by 0 bases and J by 11 bases, with 14 bases between them. The CDR3 is made up of 13 amino acids. Germline CDR1 reads ENHRY; CDR2 reads SYGVKD. With respect to this clone: Its antigen is not identified.

The chain couples TRBV10-3 to TRBJ2-7; D is undetermined. This clonotype was obtained from a female donor in good health and CMV-seropositive. What was sequenced was PBMCs. The CDR3 coding sequence is TGTGCCATCAGTGAGTCAACCGCGCGGCCGGAGTACTTC. Its protein is CAISESTARPEYF.